Listed here are 17 T cell receptor beta chains from one sample, sequenced in a study of blood T cell repertoires in COVID-19. The protocol was immunoSEQ multiplex PCR, while the TCRdb copy is restricted to in-frame clones and leaves out a portion. Of around 200,000 clones listed, 80% to 90% are singletons. Sequences were obtained from PBMCs or T cells enriched from blood (not recorded which). The receptors originated from a woman in her 50s in a cohort exposed to, infected with or recovered from COVID-19 (not recorded which).

V and J are TRBV11-3 and TRBJ1-2, with 7 bases fitting TRBD1. The germline CDR1 and CDR2 sequences are SGHNT and YENEEA. The junction had 11 bases not matched to a gene; V was cut back by 3 bases and J by 7 bases. The CDR3 runs 15 residues. CDR3 sequence reads: CASSFCSGGNAGYTF. In DNA form, the CDR3 reads TGTGCCAGCAGCTTCTGTTCAGGGGGAAACGCTGGCTACACCTTC. Variable domain in full (rest from reference TRBV11-3 and TRBJ1-2): EAGVVQSPRYKIIEKKQPVAFWCNPISGHNTLYWYLQNLGQGPELLIRYENEEAVDDSQLPKDRFSAERLKGVDSTLKIQPAELGDSAVYLCASSFCSGGNAGYTFGSGTRLTVV.

Only a few counts were recorded for this clone. This chain joins TRBV10-3 and TRBJ1-2, with D maybe TRBD1 (5 bases). The CDR3 runs 13 residues. V lost 2 bases and J 2 bases, leaving 6 bases between the germline ends. Germline V gene data show CDR1 as ENHRY and CDR2 as SYGVKD. CDR3 nucleotide sequence: TGTGCCATCAGTGAGGGGGGGAACTATGGCTACACCTTC. This translates into CAISEGGNYGYTF.

The chain carries TRBV27 and TRBJ2-5; 9 nucleotides align to TRBD1. The length of the CDR3 is 14 residues. Losses at the gene ends were 5 bases for V and 4 bases for J; bases not matched to a gene: 5. Germline V gene data show CDR1 as MNHEY and CDR2 as SMNVEV (reference sequence). CDR3 sequence: CASSHDRGVETQYF. The CDR3 nucleotides are TGTGCCAGCAGTCACGACAGGGGGGTAGAGACCCAGTACTTC.

This clone was counted between two and nine times. The rearrangement joins TRBV12-3 or TRBV12-4 to TRBJ1-2; TRBD1 matches at 7 bases. This CDR3 is 13 amino acids long. With 3 bases clipped from V and 8 bases from J, the junction kept 6 bases outside the gene matches. The CDR3 sequence: CASSFGQGEGYTF. In DNA form, the CDR3 reads TGTGCCAGCAGTTTTGGGCAGGGGGAGGGCTACACCTTC.

This rearrangement joins TRBV6-6 to TRBJ1-5; the match to TRBD1 covers 11 bases. Germline loops: CDR1 MNHNY, CDR2 SVGAGI (reference sequence). The CDR3 loop spans 15 amino acids. With 4 bases clipped from V and 7 bases from J, the junction kept 6 bases outside the gene matches. The CDR3 DNA sequence: TGTGCCAGCAGTTTCGGACAGGGGGCGGAACAGCCCCAGCATTTT. Translated, it gives CASSFGQGAEQPQHF.

CDR3 loop: CASSEGQGINSPLHF. CDR3 DNA sequence: TGTGCCAGTAGTGAAGGACAGGGGATCAATTCACCCCTCCACTTT. The chain combines TRBV19 with TRBJ1-6, with 9 bases matching TRBD1. Trimming took 5 bases from V and 7 from J; bases not matched to a gene: 6. CDR1 and CDR2 from the germline V gene are LNHDA and SQIVND (reference sequence). The CDR3 loop spans 15 amino acids. Filled out from reference TRBV19 and TRBJ1-6, the complete variable domain reads DGGITQSPKYLFRKEGQNVTLSCEQNLNHDAMYWYRQDPGQGLRLIYYSQIVNDFQKGDIAEGYSVSREKKESFPLTVTSAQKNPTAFYLCASSEGQGINSPLHFGNGTRLTVT.

The sample holds a few counts of this clone. This chain links TRBV5-1 with TRBJ1-6, with 8 nucleotides matching TRBD1. J gave up 8 bases and V 4 bases, and 8 bases lay outside the gene matches. Germline V gene lookup returns CDR1 SGHRS and CDR2 YFSETQ. This CDR3 is 15 amino acids long. This CDR3 reads CASSARQGRDSPLHF. CDR3 bases: TGCGCCAGCAGCGCGCGACAGGGGAGGGATTCACCCCTCCACTTT.

V gene TRBV18 combines with J gene TRBJ1-2; 8 nucleotides align to TRBD1. The V segment lost 3 bases and the J segment 4 bases; nucleotides outside the gene matches: 4. Germline CDR1 KGHSH, CDR2 LQKENI. CDR3 length: 14 amino acids. CDR3 bases: TGTGCCAGCTCACCGGGACAGGATTTCTATGGCTACACCTTC. It specifies CASSPGQDFYGYTF. The whole variable domain, remainder taken from reference TRBV18 and TRBJ1-2, is NAGVMQNPRHLVRRRGQEARLRCSPMKGHSHVYWYRQLPEEGLKFMVYLQKENIIDESGMPKERFSAEFPKEGPSILRIQQVVRGDSAAYFCASSPGQDFYGYTFGSGTRLTVV.

The chain links TRBV6-5 to TRBJ2-7; 8 bases align to TRBD2. The CDR3 has 15 residues. CDR1 and CDR2 from the germline V gene are MNHEY and SVGAGI. The J segment lost 6 bases and the V segment lost 0 bases, leaving 7 bases of the junction unmatched. The DNA of the CDR3 is TGTGCCAGCAGTTACTCTGCGGGGGGCCCCCGCGAGCAGTACTTC. The encoded protein is CASSYSAGGPREQYF.

This chain links TRBV2 with TRBJ1-1, with D tentatively TRBD1 (5 bases). Germline V gives CDR1 SNHLY, CDR2 FYNNEI. This CDR3 region has 14 residues. Trimming took off 6 bases at V and 0 bases at J, with 11 bases between the two ends. The CDR3 coding sequence is TGTGCCAGCAGCGCGGGACTCCTGAACACTGAAGCTTTCTTT. It yields the protein CASSAGLLNTEAFF.

This chain's CDR3 is CASSSPLTGGGPLNSPLHF. The DNA for the CDR3 is TGTGCCAGCAGCTCGCCCTTGACAGGCGGTGGGCCATTGAATTCACCCCTCCACTTT. The chain links TRBV6-6 to TRBJ1-6; D is possibly TRBD1 (6 bases). CDR1 is MNHNY and CDR2 is SVGAGI in the germline V gene (reference sequence). CDR3 length: 19 residues. Deletions cut 6 bases from V and 7 bases from J, with 28 bases between.

There are a few counts of this clone. CDR3 amino acids: CASSVFGLSDTQYF. In DNA, the CDR3 is TGTGCCAGCAGCGTTTTCGGACTTTCGGATACGCAGTATTTT. The rearrangement uses TRBV9 and TRBJ2-3, with TRBD2 as a possible D gene (5 bases). The CDR3 spans 14 residues. Germline V gives CDR1 SGDLS, CDR2 YYNGEE. Trimming pared 2 bases from V and 6 bases from J, leaving 13 bases between. The full variable domain, rest sourced from reference TRBV9 and TRBJ2-3, is DSGVTQTPKHLITATGQRVTLRCSPRSGDLSVYWYQQSLDQGLQFLIQYYNGEERAKGNILERFSAQQFPDLHSELNLSSLELGDSALYFCASSVFGLSDTQYFGPGTRLTVL.

The chain couples TRBV18 to TRBJ1-2, with a weak D call TRBD1 (6 bases). From germline, CDR1 is KGHSH and CDR2 LQKENI. This CDR3 has 16 amino acids. The V gene lost 2 bases and the J gene lost 0 bases, with 13 bases spanning the gap. Here the CDR3 reads CASSPYREQANYGYTF. In DNA form, the CDR3 reads TGTGCCAGCTCACCATACAGGGAACAGGCTAACTATGGCTACACCTTC.

The genes are TRBV2 and TRBJ2-1; 10 nucleotides line up with TRBD2. The CDR3 contains 17 residues. With 4 bases clipped from V and 2 bases from J, the junction kept 8 bases outside the gene matches. Germline V gene sequence: CDR1 SNHLY, CDR2 FYNNEI. CDR3 DNA sequence: TGTGCCAGCAGTGGGCTAAAGCGGGGGGGCCCCTACAATGAGCAGTTCTTC. This sequence encodes CASSGLKRGGPYNEQFF.

The V and J genes are TRBV5-1 and TRBJ1-5; TRBD1 aligns across 10 bases. The CDR3 spans 15 residues. The germline V gene encodes CDR1 SGHRS and CDR2 YFSETQ. Trimming at V came to 5 bases and at J to 5 bases, leaving 7 bases not matched to a gene. Here the CDR3 DNA reads TGCGCCAGCAGTCAAACCGGGACAGGGGATCAGCCCCAGCATTTT. It is translated as CASSQTGTGDQPQHF.

The chain uses TRBV6-1 and TRBJ1-2, with 7 bases aligning to TRBD1. Germline CDR1 and CDR2: MNHNS and SASEGT. This CDR3 is built from 16 residues. V was pared by 1 base and J by 7 bases, with 12 bases of the junction left unmatched. CDR3 bases: TGTGCCAGCAGTGAAGGAGGGGGCCGGCTTGTCCCTGGCTACACCTTC. Protein product: CASSEGGGRLVPGYTF.

This sequence joins TRBV30 and TRBJ1-6; D gene unclear. This CDR3 comprises 12 residues. Trimming left V 6 bases short and J 5 bases short, with 8 bases between. Per germline, CDR1 GTSNPN and CDR2 SVGIG (reference sequence). The CDR3 sequence is CACGVNNSPLHF. The CDR3 bases are TGTGCCTGCGGGGTGAATAATTCACCCCTCCACTTT.